Sequencing of this TCR beta chain was carried out in a study of T cell responses to AZD1222 COVID-19 vaccine. Findings and caveats of the study: Reportedly, close to half of spike-specific TCRs are directed against unmutated variant regions. The breadth and depth of Spike-specific TCRs increased once two AZD1222 doses had been given.

Doses given second, at about 4 or about 12 weeks, were pooled. With regard to this clone: What it recognizes is unknown.

Germline trimming cut 6 bases from V and 1 base from J; bases unmatched to any gene: 9. Germline CDR1 reads SNHLY; CDR2 reads FYNNEI. This CDR3 spans 15 amino acids. The repertoire was sequenced with immunoSEQ multiplex PCR; TCRdb's copy has only in-frame clones and lacks some. The table lists 150,000 to 200,000 clones, 92% of them singletons. The receptor was isolated from an adult who received the AZD1222 COVID-19 vaccine. The sequenced sample was peripheral blood, obtained 28 days after the second AZD1222 dose. The chain joins TRBV2 to TRBJ2-7, with 7 positions matching TRBD2. CDR3: CASRPHWGGSYEQYF. CDR3 DNA: TGTGCCAGCAGGCCCCACTGGGGGGGTTCCTACGAGCAGTACTTC.